Listed here is a single TCR beta chain. What it recognizes is unknown. The junction does not match germline at one end; this may be a read error. The sample originates from a study of neurological immune-mediated disorders. The CDR3 spans 15 residues. Per germline, CDR1 SGHTA and CDR2 FQGNSA. A 10-nucleotide random UMI tagged transcripts in template-switch 5'RACE cDNA synthesis. TCRdb passed the 5' RACE reads through MiXCR, listing each CDR3 protein once. Seen here are some 83,000 distinct CDR3 sequences, just over 2.5% observed once, and the top ten hold about 1%. Findings and limits, study-wide: None of the CDR3 amino acid sequences in expanded clones turned up in more than one subject, which points to private repertoires in all groups.

What was sequenced was PBMCs. The chain carries TRBV7-2 and TRBJ1-6; D is ambiguous. This receptor was identified in a woman aged 25 to 45 with multiple sclerosis. CDR3 nucleotide sequence: TGTGCCAACAGCCCAGAGCCGGCCTATAATTCACCCCTCTACTTT. Protein: CANSPEPAYNSPLYF.